Following are 14 T cell receptor beta chains from one sample sequenced in a study of cytomegalovirus exposure and HLA in healthy donors. Some clones are missing from TCRdb's copy, which holds only in-frame ones; the method was immunoSEQ multiplex PCR. The sample lists about 200,000 clones; approximately 87% were seen once. The sample consisted of PBMCs. These receptors were obtained from a woman under 30 in good health and CMV-seronegative.

A word on this clone: At the DNA level, this CDR3 is encoded by other sequences in the same sample as well. V is TRBV10-1 and J is TRBJ1-2, with D unresolved. Germline lookup yields CDR1 WNHNN and CDR2 SYGVQD (reference sequence). This CDR3 region has 13 residues. The V and J ends lost 3 bases and 1 base respectively, with 6 bases between them. The CDR3 nucleotides are TGCGCCAGCAGTGAAGACCTTAACTATGGCTACACCTTC. It is translated as CASSEDLNYGYTF.

The rearrangement links TRBV11-2 to TRBJ2-1, with D perhaps being TRBD1 or TRBD2 (5 bases each). The CDR3 is 16 residues long. V was shortened by 1 base and J by 7 bases, with 17 bases between the two germline ends. In germline, CDR1 is SGHAT, CDR2 FQNNGV. CDR3 in amino acids: CASSLAPRDRGNEQFF. The CDR3 coding sequence is TGTGCCAGCAGCTTAGCGCCCAGGGATCGAGGGAATGAGCAGTTCTTC.

The chain has TRBV4-2 and TRBJ2-1, with 10 positions matching TRBD1. Germline V gives CDR1 LGHNA, CDR2 YNFKEQ. Germline trimming cut 0 bases from V and 4 bases from J; bases unmatched to any gene: 3. This CDR3 is built from 16 residues. For the CDR3, the DNA is TGTGCCAGCAGCCAAGACCGACAGGGGGCGTACAATGAGCAGTTCTTC. Translation gives CASSQDRQGAYNEQFF.

The chain carries TRBV29-1 and TRBJ1-5; D gene unclear. The CDR3 is 13 residues long. V lost 5 bases, J lost 0 bases, and 8 bases lay in between. In germline, CDR1 is SQVTM, CDR2 ANQGSEA. CDR3 in amino acids: CSVSKDSNQPQHF. The CDR3 nucleotides are TGCAGCGTTAGTAAGGATAGCAATCAGCCCCAGCATTTT.

This clone was picked up a small number of times. The V call is TRBV2, the J call TRBJ2-7; 13 nucleotides match TRBD2. Germline V lookup: CDR1 SNHLY, CDR2 FYNNEI. The CDR3 has 15 amino acids. V trimming: 6 bases; J trimming: 6 bases; junction bases outside the gene matches: 8. The CDR3 protein is CASRWTSGGWGEQYF. The DNA for the CDR3 is TGTGCCAGCAGGTGGACTAGCGGGGGCTGGGGCGAGCAGTACTTC. Complete variable domain (other parts from reference TRBV2 and TRBJ2-7): EPEVTQTPSHQVTQMGQEVILRCVPISNHLYFYWYRQILGQKVEFLVSFYNNEISEKSEIFDDQFSVERPDGSNFTLKIRSTKLEDSAMYFCASRWTSGGWGEQYFGPGTRLTVT.

This clone appeared a single time. The rearrangement uses TRBV6-5 and TRBJ1-2, with D hard to call. With 6 bases removed from V and 3 bases from J, the gap between germline ends came to 11 bases. This CDR3 is 13 amino acids long. Germline V CDR1 and CDR2: MNHEY, SVGAGI. The CDR3 here is CASSRSEHYGYTF. As DNA, the CDR3 is TGTGCCAGCAGCCGGTCTGAACACTATGGCTACACCTTC.

The chain carries TRBV9 and TRBJ2-2, with a possible D match to TRBD1 (6 bases). The ends were cut back, 3 bases at V and 0 bases at J, with 9 bases in the middle. Germline V gene data show CDR1 as SGDLS and CDR2 as YYNGEE. The CDR3 has 15 amino acids. For the CDR3, the DNA is TGTGCCAGCAGCGCCAGGGACACGAACACCGGGGAGCTGTTTTTT. Translating it yields CASSARDTNTGELFF.

This clone has just one count. The chain combines TRBV27 with TRBJ2-2; D unclear. Germline-derived CDR1 and CDR2 are MNHEY and SMNVEV (reference sequence). The ends were cut back, 2 bases at V and 4 bases at J, with 5 bases in the middle. The CDR3 has 13 residues. CDR3 residues: CASSLLGTGELFF. The CDR3 DNA reads TGTGCCAGCAGTTTACTGGGCACCGGGGAGCTGTTTTTT.

The chain combines TRBV23-1 with TRBJ2-1; D might be TRBD2 (6 bases). TRBV23-1 is treated as an ORF (open reading frame) with a function not yet certain. V lost 2 bases and J lost 7, with 15 bases in between. The CDR3 consists of 15 residues. The CDR3 region is CASSQGGRPPNEQFF. The CDR3, as DNA: TGCGCCAGCAGTCAAGGGGGGAGGCCCCCTAATGAGCAGTTCTTC.

The V gene is TRBV4-1, the J gene TRBJ2-5, with TRBD2 matching 7 bases. The CDR3 consists of 15 residues. The germline gives CDR1 MGHRA, CDR2 YSYEKL. V lost 1 base to trimming and J lost 4 bases; unmatched junction nucleotides: 6. The CDR3 here is CASSQARASGETQYF. DNA of the CDR3: TGCGCCAGCAGCCAAGCGAGGGCTAGCGGAGAGACCCAGTACTTC.

The chain couples TRBV28 to TRBJ2-7; possible D gene TRBD2, 5 bases. Between the trimmed V and J ends, which lost 6 bases and 6 bases, there was a span of 15 bases. This CDR3 is built from 13 residues. Germline loops: CDR1 MDHEN, CDR2 SYDVKM. CDR3 protein: CASSPSGGSEQYF. The CDR3 nucleotides read TGTGCCAGCAGCCCCTCCGGAGGTAGCGAGCAGTACTTC. The full variable domain, with the rest looked up from reference TRBV28 and TRBJ2-7, is DVKVTQSSRYLVKRTGEKVFLECVQDMDHENMFWYRQDPGLGLRLIYFSYDVKMKEKGDIPEGYSVSREKKERFSLILESASTNQTSMYLCASSPSGGSEQYFGPGTRLTVT.

This clone was detected a few times. This chain joins TRBV28 and TRBJ2-1, with D hard to call. The CDR3 runs 14 residues. V lost 10 bases and J lost 4, with 17 bases in between. Germline V gene sequence: CDR1 MDHEN, CDR2 SYDVKM. CDR3 protein: CATLSRIPYNEQFF. The CDR3, as DNA: TGTGCCACCCTCTCTCGAATCCCGTACAATGAGCAGTTCTTC.

The chain is built from TRBV7-9 and TRBJ1-6, with TRBD1 identical over 9 bases. The J segment lost 13 bases and the V segment lost 5 bases, leaving 9 bases of the junction unmatched. The CDR3 has 14 amino acids. Germline V gene lookup returns CDR1 SEHNR and CDR2 FQNEAQ (reference sequence). CDR3 DNA: TGTGCCAGCAGCCATCCGGGGGACAGGGTCCCCCTCCACTTT. This codes for CASSHPGDRVPLHF. The variable domain in full, completed from reference TRBV7-9 and TRBJ1-6, reads DTGVSQNPRHKITKRGQNVTFRCDPISEHNRLYWYRQTLGQGPEFLTYFQNEAQLEKSRLLSDRFSAERPKGSFSTLEIQRTEQGDSAMYLCASSHPGDRVPLHFGNGTRLTVT.

In DNA form, the CDR3 reads TGCGCCAGCGTGGACAGGGGCGGTGAGCAGTTCTTC. Translated: CASVDRGGEQFF. The V call is TRBV5-1, the J call TRBJ2-1, with 9 bases lining up with TRBD1. V gave up 7 bases and J gave up 9 bases; unmatched junction bases: 5. The germline CDR1 and CDR2 sequences are SGHRS and YFSETQ. The CDR3 has 12 residues.